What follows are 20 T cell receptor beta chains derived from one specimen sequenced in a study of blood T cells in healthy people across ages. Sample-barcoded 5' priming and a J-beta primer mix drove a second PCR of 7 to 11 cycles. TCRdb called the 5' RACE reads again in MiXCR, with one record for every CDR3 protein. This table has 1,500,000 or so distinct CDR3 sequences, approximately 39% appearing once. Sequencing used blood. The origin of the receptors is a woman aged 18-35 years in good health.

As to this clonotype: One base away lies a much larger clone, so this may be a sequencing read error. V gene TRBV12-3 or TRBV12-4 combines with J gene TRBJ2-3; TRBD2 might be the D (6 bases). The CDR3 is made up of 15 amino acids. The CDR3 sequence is CAGSSRDSQGDTQYF. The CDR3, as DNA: TGTGCCGGCAGTTCTCGGGACTCCCAGGGAGATACGCAGTATTTT.

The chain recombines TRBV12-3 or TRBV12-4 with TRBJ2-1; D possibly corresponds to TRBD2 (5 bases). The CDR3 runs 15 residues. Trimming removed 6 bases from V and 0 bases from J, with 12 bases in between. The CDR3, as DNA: TGTGCCAGCAGGAGGACTCTTAGCTCCTACAATGAGCAGTTCTTC. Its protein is CASRRTLSSYNEQFF.

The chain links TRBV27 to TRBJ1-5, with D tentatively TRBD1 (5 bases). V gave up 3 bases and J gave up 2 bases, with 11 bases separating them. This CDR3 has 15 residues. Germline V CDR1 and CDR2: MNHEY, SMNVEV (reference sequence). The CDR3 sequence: CASSFKGRGNQPQHF. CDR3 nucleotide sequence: TGTGCCAGCAGTTTCAAGGGGAGGGGCAATCAGCCCCAGCATTTT.

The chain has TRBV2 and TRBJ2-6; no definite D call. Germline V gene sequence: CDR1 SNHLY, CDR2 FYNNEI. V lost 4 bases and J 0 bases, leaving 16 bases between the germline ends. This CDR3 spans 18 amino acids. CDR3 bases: TGTGCCAGCAGTGCACGCCGCCAAGCCTCCTCTGGGGCCAACGTCCTGACTTTC. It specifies CASSARRQASSGANVLTF.

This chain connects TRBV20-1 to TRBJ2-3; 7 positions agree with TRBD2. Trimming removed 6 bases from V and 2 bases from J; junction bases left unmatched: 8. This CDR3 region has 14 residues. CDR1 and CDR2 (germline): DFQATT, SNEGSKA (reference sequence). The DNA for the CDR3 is TGCAGTGCGGAAGGGGACTACCTCACAGATACGCAGTATTTT. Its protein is CSAEGDYLTDTQYF.

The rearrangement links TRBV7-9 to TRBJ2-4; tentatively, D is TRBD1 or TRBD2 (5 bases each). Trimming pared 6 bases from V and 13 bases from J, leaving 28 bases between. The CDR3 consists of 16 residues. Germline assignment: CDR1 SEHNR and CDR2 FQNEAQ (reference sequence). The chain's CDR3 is CASRTPRGESYNEQYF. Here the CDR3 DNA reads TGTGCCAGCAGGACTCCTAGAGGGGAGTCCTACAATGAGCAGTACTTC.

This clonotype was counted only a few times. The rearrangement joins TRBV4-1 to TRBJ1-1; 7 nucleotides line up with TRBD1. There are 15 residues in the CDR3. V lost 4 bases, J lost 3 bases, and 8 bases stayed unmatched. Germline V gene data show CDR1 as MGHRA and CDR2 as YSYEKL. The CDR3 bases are TGCGCCAGCAGCCTTAGACAGGGCCAGGACACTGAAGCTTTCTTT. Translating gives CASSLRQGQDTEAFF.

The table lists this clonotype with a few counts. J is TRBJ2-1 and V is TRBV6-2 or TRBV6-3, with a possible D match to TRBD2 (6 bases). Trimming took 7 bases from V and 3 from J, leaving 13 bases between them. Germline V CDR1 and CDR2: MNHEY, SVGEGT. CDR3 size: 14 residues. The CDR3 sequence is CASTPSANYNEQFF. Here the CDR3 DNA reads TGTGCCAGCACCCCTAGCGCCAACTACAATGAGCAGTTCTTC.

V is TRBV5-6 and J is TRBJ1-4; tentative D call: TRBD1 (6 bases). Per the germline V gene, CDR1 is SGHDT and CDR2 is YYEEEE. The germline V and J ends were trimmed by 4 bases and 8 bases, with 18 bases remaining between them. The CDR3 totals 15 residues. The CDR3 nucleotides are TGTGCCAGCAGCATAAACGGGGGGCGTAACGAAAAACTGTTTTTT. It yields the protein CASSINGGRNEKLFF.

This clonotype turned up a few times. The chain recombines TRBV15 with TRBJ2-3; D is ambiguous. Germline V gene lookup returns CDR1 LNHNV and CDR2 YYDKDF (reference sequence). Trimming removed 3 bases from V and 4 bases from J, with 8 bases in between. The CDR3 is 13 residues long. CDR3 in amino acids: CATSSRIADTQYF. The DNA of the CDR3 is TGTGCCACCAGCAGCAGAATAGCAGATACGCAGTATTTT.

The CDR3 reads CASSPSGQGAEGYTF. The CDR3 nucleotides are TGTGCCAGCTCACCAAGCGGACAGGGGGCGGAGGGCTACACCTTC. The rearrangement joins TRBV18 to TRBJ1-2, with 11 positions matching TRBD1. The CDR3 runs 15 residues. Germline V lookup: CDR1 KGHSH, CDR2 LQKENI. V lost 2 bases, J lost 8 bases, and 7 bases stayed unmatched.

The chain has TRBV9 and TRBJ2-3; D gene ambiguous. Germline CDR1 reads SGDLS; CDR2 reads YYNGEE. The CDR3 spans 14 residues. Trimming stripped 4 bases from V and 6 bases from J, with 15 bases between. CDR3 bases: TGTGCCAGCAGCCTCCTGGTTAGTCGGGATACGCAGTATTTT. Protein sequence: CASSLLVSRDTQYF.

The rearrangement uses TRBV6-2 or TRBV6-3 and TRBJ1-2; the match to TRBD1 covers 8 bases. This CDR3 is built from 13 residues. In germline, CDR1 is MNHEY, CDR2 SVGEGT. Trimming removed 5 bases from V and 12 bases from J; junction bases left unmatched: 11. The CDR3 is CASSQTGTGEDTF. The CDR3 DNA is TGTGCCAGCAGTCAAACCGGGACAGGTGAAGACACCTTC.

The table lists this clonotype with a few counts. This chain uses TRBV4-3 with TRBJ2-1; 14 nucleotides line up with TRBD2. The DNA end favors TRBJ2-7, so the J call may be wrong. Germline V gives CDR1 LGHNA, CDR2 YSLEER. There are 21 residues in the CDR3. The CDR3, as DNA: TGCGCCAGCAGCCAGATGCCACCGGGACTAGCGGGAGTTTCCGCCTACAATGAGCAGTACTTC. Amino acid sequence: CASSQMPPGLAGVSAYNEQYF.

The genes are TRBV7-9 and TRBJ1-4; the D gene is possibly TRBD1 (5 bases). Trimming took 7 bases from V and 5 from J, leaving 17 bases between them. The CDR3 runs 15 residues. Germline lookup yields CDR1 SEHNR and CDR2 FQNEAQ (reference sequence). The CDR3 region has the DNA TGTGCCAGCACCCAGGGCTCGGGGCCAAATGAAAAACTGTTTTTT. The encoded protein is CASTQGSGPNEKLFF.

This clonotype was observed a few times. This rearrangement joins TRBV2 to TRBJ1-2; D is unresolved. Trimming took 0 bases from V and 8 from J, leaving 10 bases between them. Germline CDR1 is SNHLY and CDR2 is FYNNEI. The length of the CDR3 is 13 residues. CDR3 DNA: TGTGCCAGCAGTGAAGCGCGCCGAAGCGGCTACACCTTC. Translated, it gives CASSEARRSGYTF. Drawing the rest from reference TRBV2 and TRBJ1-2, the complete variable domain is EPEVTQTPSHQVTQMGQEVILRCVPISNHLYFYWYRQILGQKVEFLVSFYNNEISEKSEIFDDQFSVERPDGSNFTLKIRSTKLEDSAMYFCASSEARRSGYTFGSGTRLTVV.

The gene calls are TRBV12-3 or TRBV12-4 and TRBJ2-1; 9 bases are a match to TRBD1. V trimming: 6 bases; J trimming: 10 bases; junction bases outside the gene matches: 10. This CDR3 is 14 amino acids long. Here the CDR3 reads CASRTGTGYQEQFF. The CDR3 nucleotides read TGTGCCAGCAGGACCGGGACAGGGTACCAGGAGCAGTTCTTC.

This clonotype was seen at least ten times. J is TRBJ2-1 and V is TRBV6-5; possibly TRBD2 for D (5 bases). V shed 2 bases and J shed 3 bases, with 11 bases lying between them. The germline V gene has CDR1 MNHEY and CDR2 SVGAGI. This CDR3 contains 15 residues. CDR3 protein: CASSYRTSFYNEQFF. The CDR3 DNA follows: TGTGCCAGCAGTTACCGGACTTCATTCTACAATGAGCAGTTCTTC.

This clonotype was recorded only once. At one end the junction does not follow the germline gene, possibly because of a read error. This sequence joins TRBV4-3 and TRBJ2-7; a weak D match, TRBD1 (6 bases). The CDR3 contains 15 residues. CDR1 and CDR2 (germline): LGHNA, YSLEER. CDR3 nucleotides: TGCGCCAGCAGCCTGAACACCGGGACAATCTACGAGCGGTACTTC. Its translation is CASSLNTGTIYERYF.

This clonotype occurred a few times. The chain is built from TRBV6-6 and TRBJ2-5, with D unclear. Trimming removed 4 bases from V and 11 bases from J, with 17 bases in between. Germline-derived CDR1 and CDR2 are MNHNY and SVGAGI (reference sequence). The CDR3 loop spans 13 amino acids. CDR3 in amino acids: CASSFRSRDEQYF. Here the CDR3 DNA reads TGTGCCAGCAGTTTCCGAAGTAGGGATGAGCAGTACTTC.